These 29 T cell receptor beta chains were sequenced from one sample in a study of PD-L1 blockade in urothelial cancer. Generated by immunoSEQ multiplex PCR, the TCRdb table keeps only in-frame clones and is missing some. The table has fewer than 25,000 clones, roughly 87% seen once. The starting material was PBMCs, obtained around atezolizumab (anti-PD-L1) treatment. The receptors were sampled from a middle-aged man with urothelial cancer.

The V gene is TRBV18, the J gene TRBJ2-1; TRBD2 agrees at 12 bases. Germline V gene lookup returns CDR1 KGHSH and CDR2 LQKENI. V gave up 4 bases and J gave up 1 base; unmatched junction bases: 17. This CDR3 region has 21 residues. CDR3 region: CASSLLATSGSGIRSYNEQFF. DNA for the CDR3: TGTGCCAGCTCACTGCTCGCGACTAGCGGGAGTGGGATACGTTCCTACAATGAGCAGTTCTTC.

The chain has TRBV28 and TRBJ1-5; D is possibly TRBD1 (6 bases). The CDR3 contains 15 residues. Trimming removed 6 bases at V and 1 base at J, with 13 bases between. CDR1 and CDR2 (germline): MDHEN, SYDVKM. CDR3 bases: TGTGCCAGCAGACGATATGACAGGAGCAATCAGCCCCAGCATTTT. Its protein product is CASRRYDRSNQPQHF.

V and J are TRBV11-2 and TRBJ1-4; possibly TRBD1 for D (5 bases). Germline CDR1 SGHAT, CDR2 FQNNGV. The V end lost 7 bases, the J end lost 8 bases, and 17 bases lay between the germline ends. The CDR3 runs 14 residues. Written as DNA, the CDR3 is TGTGCCAGCAAAGGGAGGGACGGTGGAGAAAAACTGTTTTTT. Translated, it gives CASKGRDGGEKLFF.

The chain joins TRBV27 to TRBJ2-7; weak D call: TRBD2 (7 bases). Germline assignment: CDR1 MNHEY and CDR2 SMNVEV (reference sequence). The V and J ends lost 2 bases and 7 bases respectively, with 12 bases between them. The CDR3 consists of 13 residues. This CDR3 reads CASSLRGAEEQYF. The CDR3 DNA reads TGTGCCAGCAGTTTACGGGGGGCGGAAGAGCAGTACTTC.

This clone was seen once. The rearrangement uses TRBV6-5 and TRBJ2-5; no firm D call. Germline CDR1 is MNHEY and CDR2 is SVGAGI. Deletions cut 0 bases from V and 5 bases from J, with 10 bases between. The CDR3 sequence is 14 residues long. The CDR3 DNA follows: TGTGCCAGCAGTTACTCCGGGTTGGTCGAGACCCAGTACTTC. Translation gives CASSYSGLVETQYF.

This clone has a single count. The V call is TRBV27, the J call TRBJ1-2, with D perhaps matching TRBD1 (6 bases). The germline CDR1 and CDR2 sequences are MNHEY and SMNVEV (reference sequence). The CDR3 consists of 16 residues. Trimming left V 5 bases short and J 3 bases short, with 19 bases between. DNA of the CDR3: TGTGCCAGCAGTCTAACTTCCGGCAGGGGATACTATGGCTACACCTTC. Its translation is CASSLTSGRGYYGYTF.

The chain links TRBV7-8 to TRBJ2-2; D remains unclear. CDR1 is SGHVS, CDR2 FQNEAQ, per germline. This CDR3 is 15 amino acids long. V lost 1 base and J 5 bases, leaving 11 bases between the germline ends. CDR3 loop: CASSLVVQNTGELFF. CDR3 nucleotide sequence: TGTGCCAGCAGCTTAGTGGTGCAGAATACCGGGGAGCTGTTTTTT.

CDR3 nucleotide sequence: TGTGCCAGCAGCCAGGGGGAGGTGCAGCCCCAGCATTTT. Its protein is CASSQGEVQPQHF. The V call is TRBV6-1, the J call TRBJ1-5; 7 bases match TRBD1. The CDR3 has 13 amino acids. The J segment lost 7 bases and the V segment lost 6 bases, leaving 6 bases of the junction unmatched. The germline CDR1 and CDR2 sequences are MNHNS and SASEGT.

This rearrangement joins TRBV4-1 to TRBJ2-7; no clear D. The CDR3 contains 13 residues. Germline CDR1 is MGHRA and CDR2 is YSYEKL. V gave up 1 base and J gave up 4 bases, with 8 bases separating them. This CDR3 is CASSQAVSYEQYF. CDR3 coding DNA: TGCGCCAGCAGCCAAGCCGTGTCTTACGAGCAGTACTTC.

This CDR3 is CASSFNTATSTDTQYF. CDR3 nucleotide sequence: TGTGCCAGCAGCTTCAACACAGCCACTAGCACAGATACGCAGTATTTT. This chain connects TRBV11-1 to TRBJ2-3; no definite D call. The CDR3 extends over 16 amino acids. Germline assignment: CDR1 SGHAT and CDR2 FQDESV (reference sequence). Trimming removed 3 bases from V and 0 bases from J, with 13 bases in between.

The chain is built from TRBV4-3 and TRBJ2-1; 8 positions match TRBD2. J gave up 7 bases and V 2 bases, and 16 bases lay outside the gene matches. The CDR3 runs 18 residues. Germline V gives CDR1 LGHNA, CDR2 YSLEER. This chain's CDR3 is CASSQRLPGSSGINEQFF. The CDR3 bases are TGCGCCAGCAGCCAACGTCTACCGGGGAGTAGCGGGATAAATGAGCAGTTCTTC.

The rearrangement joins TRBV9 to TRBJ2-7; 8 bases match TRBD2. This CDR3 contains 15 residues. The ends lost 0 bases at V and 7 bases at J; junction bases unmatched: 9. From germline, CDR1 is SGDLS and CDR2 YYNGEE. The CDR3 sequence: CASSVGAARGGEQYF. As DNA, the CDR3 is TGTGCCAGCAGCGTAGGAGCTGCTCGCGGGGGGGAGCAGTACTTC.

The V and J genes are TRBV29-1 and TRBJ2-1, with a weak D call TRBD2 (6 bases). Germline assignment: CDR1 SQVTM and CDR2 ANQGSEA. This CDR3 contains 16 residues. V gave up 4 bases and J gave up 0 bases, with 16 bases separating them. The CDR3 protein is CSVVSAGLSSYNEQFF. The CDR3 DNA reads as TGCAGCGTTGTCTCGGCGGGACTCAGCTCCTACAATGAGCAGTTCTTC.

The DNA for the CDR3 is TGTGCCAGCAGCGTAGAGCCCGGGGTCTGGGGTTCCCAAGAGACCCAGTACTTC. It is translated as CASSVEPGVWGSQETQYF. The rearrangement uses TRBV9 and TRBJ2-5; TRBD2 might be the D (5 bases). This CDR3 is built from 18 residues. V was cut by 0 bases and J by 1 base, with 19 bases left in between. Germline CDR1 SGDLS, CDR2 YYNGEE.

The J gene is TRBJ2-3, the V gene TRBV18; 8 nucleotides match TRBD2. The germline gives CDR1 KGHSH, CDR2 LQKENI. The length of the CDR3 is 16 residues. V trimming: 3 bases; J trimming: 3 bases; junction bases outside the gene matches: 8. CDR3: CASSPGAGVKTDTQYF. In nucleotides, the CDR3 is TGTGCCAGCTCACCGGGAGCGGGAGTTAAAACAGATACGCAGTATTTT.

In its sample, this clone was seen a few times. V is TRBV5-6 and J is TRBJ1-5; the D gene is possibly TRBD1 (6 bases). Germline CDR1 reads SGHDT; CDR2 reads YYEEEE. Trimming removed 3 bases at V and 5 bases at J, with 12 bases between. This CDR3 is 14 amino acids long. The CDR3 protein is CASSYRGGYQPQHF. The CDR3 DNA sequence: TGTGCCAGCAGCTATCGAGGGGGATATCAGCCCCAGCATTTT. Variable domain in full (rest from reference TRBV5-6 and TRBJ1-5): DAGVTQSPTHLIKTRGQQVTLRCSPKSGHDTVSWYQQALGQGPQFIFQYYEEEERQRGNFPDRFSGHQFPNYSSELNVNALLLGDSALYLCASSYRGGYQPQHFGDGTRLSIL.

V and J are TRBV5-1 and TRBJ1-5; no firm D call. There are 14 residues in the CDR3. The V end was cut by 4 bases, the J end by 10 bases, with 18 bases between. CDR1 SGHRS and CDR2 YFSETQ come from the germline V gene. The CDR3 loop is CASSPEGGDRPQHF. CDR3 nucleotide sequence: TGCGCCAGCAGCCCCGAGGGTGGAGATAGACCCCAGCATTTT.

The rearrangement links TRBV18 to TRBJ2-6, with no clear D. This CDR3 has 14 residues. CDR1 KGHSH and CDR2 LQKENI come from the germline V gene. V lost 8 bases to trimming and J lost 3 bases, with 11 bases between them. In DNA form, the CDR3 reads TGTGCCAGCCTACGGAGTTTTGGGGCCAACGTCCTGACTTTC. This translates into CASLRSFGANVLTF.

The rearrangement links TRBV5-1 to TRBJ2-3, with 12 bases fitting TRBD2. Germline CDR1 SGHRS, CDR2 YFSETQ. The CDR3 loop spans 16 amino acids. V was clipped by 4 bases and J by 4 bases; unmatched bases: 7. This CDR3 is CASSIPSGGDADTQYF. CDR3 in DNA: TGCGCCAGCAGCATTCCTAGCGGGGGGGACGCAGATACGCAGTATTTT.

The CDR3 nucleotides are TGCGCCAGCAGCCAAGATACCGCGGTTACGTGGGGCTACACCTTC. This translates into CASSQDTAVTWGYTF. The chain has TRBV4-3 and TRBJ1-2; D remains ambiguous. V was cut by 0 bases and J by 8 bases, with 16 bases left in between. In germline, CDR1 is LGHNA, CDR2 YSLEER. CDR3 length equals 15 residues.

This clone has just a few counts. The chain links TRBV30 to TRBJ1-2; weak D call: TRBD1 (5 bases). Per the germline V gene, CDR1 is GTSNPN and CDR2 is SVGIG (reference sequence). The length of the CDR3 is 13 residues. The V end lost 2 bases, the J end lost 2 bases, and 9 bases lay between the germline ends. CDR3 loop: CAWSLDRNYGYTF. The CDR3 region has the DNA TGTGCCTGGAGTCTTGACAGAAACTATGGCTACACCTTC.

The chain employs TRBV7-3 and TRBJ2-1; 11 bases map to TRBD2. The CDR3 consists of 19 residues. From germline, CDR1 is SGHTA and CDR2 FQGTGA. V shed 0 bases and J 7 bases; nucleotides not matched to a gene: 14. The CDR3 loop reads CASSLTPRASGGTGNEQFF. CDR3 sequence (DNA): TGTGCCAGCAGCTTAACCCCGCGTGCTAGCGGGGGGACGGGTAATGAGCAGTTCTTC.

The chain has TRBV29-1 and TRBJ1-6; 7 nucleotides align to TRBD1. V was pared by 6 bases and J by 10 bases, with 9 bases of the junction left unmatched. CDR1 is SQVTM and CDR2 is ANQGSEA in the germline V gene. CDR3 length: 13 amino acids. The CDR3 sequence is CSVGQFAGSPLHF. Written as DNA, the CDR3 is TGCAGCGTGGGACAGTTTGCGGGATCACCCCTCCACTTT. The full variable domain, its missing parts supplied by reference TRBV29-1 and TRBJ1-6, is SAVISQKPSRDICQRGTSLTIQCQVDSQVTMMFWYRQQPGQSLTLIATANQGSEATYESGFVIDKFPISRPNLTFSTLTVSNMSPEDSSIYLCSVGQFAGSPLHFGNGTRLTVT.

This clone was detected only a few times. This chain connects TRBV2 to TRBJ1-2; the D gene is possibly TRBD1 (6 bases). The CDR3 consists of 12 residues. CDR1 and CDR2 (germline): SNHLY, FYNNEI. V lost 7 bases and J 10 bases, leaving 16 bases between the germline ends. For the CDR3, the DNA is TGTGCCAGCACCTCTTCAGGGGTTTTCTACACCTTC. Protein: CASTSSGVFYTF.

V gene TRBV7-9 combines with J gene TRBJ1-5; no reliable D call. From germline, CDR1 is SEHNR and CDR2 FQNEAQ (reference sequence). There are 13 residues in the CDR3. V was shortened by 6 bases and J by 7 bases, with 13 bases between the two germline ends. CDR3 in amino acids: CASSPEGRQPQHF. The CDR3 DNA is TGTGCCAGCAGTCCCGAAGGCAGGCAGCCCCAGCATTTT.

The V call is TRBV5-4, the J call TRBJ2-7; TRBD2 aligns across 10 bases. The germline V gene encodes CDR1 SGHNT and CDR2 YYREEE (reference sequence). There are 18 residues in the CDR3. V shed 2 bases, J shed 1 base, and the junction held 12 bases outside the gene matches. CDR3 loop: CASSFYSSGSANSYEQYF. The CDR3 DNA is TGTGCCAGCAGCTTCTATTCTAGCGGGAGCGCCAATTCCTACGAGCAGTACTTC.

V is TRBV28 and J is TRBJ1-1, with 8 bases lining up with TRBD1. This CDR3 is 16 amino acids long. V gave up 7 bases and J gave up 5 bases; unmatched junction bases: 15. The V gene's germline CDR1 is MDHEN and CDR2 SYDVKM. The CDR3, as DNA: TGTGCCAGCATTTCCTGGACAGGGTTTTTTGTGACTGAAGCTTTCTTT. Translated: CASISWTGFFVTEAFF.

This chain uses TRBV27 with TRBJ2-1, with 9 bases aligning to TRBD2. Looked up from germline, CDR1 is MNHEY and CDR2 is SMNVEV (reference sequence). J was trimmed by 7 bases and V by 3 bases; bases with no gene match: 10. This CDR3 has 16 amino acids. In DNA form, the CDR3 reads TGTGCCAGCAGTTTCATCGGCCCTAGCGGGAATAATGAGCAGTTCTTC. This translates into CASSFIGPSGNNEQFF.

The chain uses TRBV28 and TRBJ2-7, with TRBD1 as a possible D gene (6 bases). V was shortened by 2 bases and J by 1 base, with 15 bases between the two germline ends. This CDR3 region has 16 residues. Germline CDR1 MDHEN, CDR2 SYDVKM. In DNA form, the CDR3 reads TGTGCCAGCAGTTTAAAGCTAGGACAGTGGTCCTACGAGCAGTACTTC. Its translation is CASSLKLGQWSYEQYF.